This T cell receptor (beta chain) was sequenced in a study of memory CD4+ T cells and cytomegalovirus serostatus. As processed by the authors: After removing out-of-frame reads, approximately 2.2 million distinct TCRbeta sequences remained. This table comes from immunoSEQ multiplex PCR, and its TCRdb copy is limited to in-frame clones, with some not included. V, J and clone size are taken as reported in that table, and D and trimming were inferred from the DNA itself. The sample shows approximately 50,000 clones, about 68% of them seen only once. The sort gate was single viable CD3+CD4+CD8-CD45RO+ cells for memory CD4+ T cells. Positive selection with CD4 microbeads enriched total CD4+ T cells. Germline CDR1 is SNHLY and CDR2 is FYNNEI. CDR3 size: 13 residues. The germline V and J ends were trimmed by 3 bases and 4 bases, with 6 bases remaining between them.

The chain joins TRBV2 to TRBJ2-2; unclear D gene. The specimen sequenced was memory CD4+ T cells from blood. This clonotype was sampled from an adult in good health and CMV-seropositive. The CDR3 here is CASSEVRTGELFF. CDR3 nucleotide sequence: TGTGCCAGCAGTGAGGTCCGCACCGGGGAGCTGTTTTTT.